A single sample is the source of the 30 T cell receptor beta chains below, sequenced in a study of blood T cell repertoires in COVID-19. Data came from immunoSEQ multiplex PCR; TCRdb stores just in-frame clones and leaves some out. Of under 200,000 clones detected, 87% appear once; the ten largest clones hold about a fifth. Sequencing was done on a sample of peripheral blood. The receptors were gathered from a man aged 60 to 75 with active or convalescent COVID-19.

CDR3: CASSYSRSAGLYGYTF. CDR3 nucleotides: TGTGCCAGCAGTTACTCGAGGTCCGCCGGCCTCTATGGCTACACCTTC. The V gene is TRBV6-5, the J gene TRBJ1-2; D is ambiguous. Germline CDR1 reads MNHEY; CDR2 reads SVGAGI. V lost 0 bases to trimming and J lost 4 bases, with 15 bases between them. The CDR3 contains 16 residues.

This chain links TRBV5-1 with TRBJ1-1; 9 bases are a match to TRBD1. Germline V gives CDR1 SGHRS, CDR2 YFSETQ. The CDR3 sequence is 13 residues long. V lost 1 base, J lost 8 bases, and 3 bases stayed unmatched. In nucleotides, the CDR3 is TGCGCCAGCAGCTTGATCGGACAGGGGGAAGCTTTCTTT. Translated, it gives CASSLIGQGEAFF.

The J gene is TRBJ1-3, the V gene TRBV2; TRBD1 is a possible D gene (5 bases). Germline CDR1 is SNHLY and CDR2 is FYNNEI. The length of the CDR3 is 16 residues. V was cut by 6 bases and J by 4 bases, with 19 bases left in between. DNA for the CDR3: TGTGCCAGCAGGGGAGACCGGGGGACGAGGGGAAACACCATATATTTT. Residues: CASRGDRGTRGNTIYF. Supplemented by reference TRBV2 and TRBJ1-3, the full variable domain reads EPEVTQTPSHQVTQMGQEVILRCVPISNHLYFYWYRQILGQKVEFLVSFYNNEISEKSEIFDDQFSVERPDGSNFTLKIRSTKLEDSAMYFCASRGDRGTRGNTIYFGEGSWLTVV.

This chain uses TRBV2 with TRBJ1-5; 9 bases agree with TRBD1. Germline V CDR1 and CDR2: SNHLY, FYNNEI. The CDR3 sequence is 15 residues long. V gave up 5 bases and J gave up 3 bases; unmatched junction bases: 5. CDR3 bases: TGTGCCAGCAGTCCCGGGACAGGGACCAATCAGCCCCAGCATTTT. Amino acid sequence: CASSPGTGTNQPQHF.

The chain links TRBV6-5 to TRBJ1-1; D uncertain. In germline, CDR1 is MNHEY, CDR2 SVGAGI. The CDR3 is made up of 12 amino acids. Trimming stripped 0 bases from V and 8 bases from J, with 7 bases between. For the CDR3, the DNA is TGTGCCAGCAGTTACTCGTCAGGCGAAGCTTTCTTT. Translating gives CASSYSSGEAFF.

The chain carries TRBV5-1 and TRBJ2-3, with 11 bases identical to TRBD2. This CDR3 comprises 14 residues. Germline V gene data show CDR1 as SGHRS and CDR2 as YFSETQ. V was clipped by 2 bases and J by 6 bases; unmatched bases: 2. The chain's CDR3 is CASSLLAGADTQYF. The CDR3 region has the DNA TGCGCCAGCAGCTTACTAGCGGGGGCGGATACGCAGTATTTT.

This clone was picked up one time. V gene TRBV3-1 (or the pseudogene TRBV3-2) combines with J gene TRBJ2-5; D is ambiguous. CDR3 length: 15 residues. CDR1 and CDR2 from the germline V gene are LGHDT and YNNKEL (reference sequence). The ends were cut back, 5 bases at V and 3 bases at J, with 16 bases in the middle. CDR3 coding DNA: TGTGCCAGCAGCGGGCTTGGCGAATGGAAAGAGACCCAGTACTTC. Residues: CASSGLGEWKETQYF.

The rearrangement joins TRBV11-1 to TRBJ1-4; no reliable D call. Per germline, CDR1 SGHAT and CDR2 FQDESV (reference sequence). The V end lost 7 bases, the J end lost 8 bases, and 11 bases lay between the germline ends. The CDR3 contains 12 residues. CDR3 sequence reads: CASTKDGEKLFF. The CDR3 DNA reads TGTGCCAGCACTAAAGACGGGGAAAAACTGTTTTTT. The variable domain in full, with the rest retrieved from reference TRBV11-1 and TRBJ1-4, is EAEVAQSPRYKITEKSQAVAFWCDPISGHATLYWYRQILGQGPELLVQFQDESVVDDSQLPKDRFSAERLKGVDSTLKIQPAELGDSAMYLCASTKDGEKLFFGSGTQLSVL.

In nucleotides, the CDR3 is TGTGCCATCGAAGGTTCAGGCGACAATGAGCAGTTCTTC. Translating it yields CAIEGSGDNEQFF. The rearrangement uses TRBV10-3 and TRBJ2-1, with unresolved D. V dropped 8 bases and J dropped 5 bases, with 13 bases sitting between them. Looked up from germline, CDR1 is ENHRY and CDR2 is SYGVKD. This CDR3 region has 13 residues.

The chain has TRBV9 and TRBJ2-1, with 16 bases fitting TRBD2. The CDR3 runs to 15 residues. Germline values: CDR1 SGDLS, CDR2 YYNGEE. Trimming took 2 bases from V and 15 from J; bases not matched to a gene: 8. The CDR3 spells CASSVTGTSGGESFF. CDR3 DNA: TGTGCCAGCAGCGTTACCGGGACTAGCGGGGGGGAGTCGTTCTTC.

V gene TRBV6-5 combines with J gene TRBJ1-2; no reliable D call. This CDR3 is built from 15 residues. The V and J ends lost 10 bases and 2 bases respectively, with 20 bases between them. In germline, CDR1 is MNHEY, CDR2 SVGAGI. DNA for the CDR3: TGTGCCACAAAACCGCCATTTCAAGCGAACTATGGCTACACCTTC. This encodes CATKPPFQANYGYTF.

The CDR3, as DNA: TGTGCCAGCAGCGCTATGACAGGGAGCGGCTACACCTTC. This encodes CASSAMTGSGYTF. The rearrangement uses TRBV2 and TRBJ1-2; 7 bases map to TRBD1. The CDR3 sequence is 13 residues long. Germline V gene sequence: CDR1 SNHLY, CDR2 FYNNEI. V shed 6 bases and J 8 bases; nucleotides not matched to a gene: 9.

The chain combines TRBV18 with TRBJ2-3; weak D call: TRBD2 (5 bases). V gave up 3 bases and J gave up 4 bases, with 14 bases separating them. The germline CDR1 and CDR2 sequences are KGHSH and LQKENI. The CDR3 has 15 amino acids. The CDR3 nucleotides read TGTGCCAGCTCACCGTCGGGAACTCCACCAGATACGCAGTATTTT. Translating gives CASSPSGTPPDTQYF.

V usage is TRBV12-3 or TRBV12-4 and J usage is TRBJ1-1; D unresolved. V dropped 3 bases and J dropped 4 bases, with 9 bases sitting between them. The CDR3 spans 13 residues. DNA for the CDR3: TGTGCCAGCAGTTTCTGGCAACCCACTGAAGCTTTCTTT. It translates to CASSFWQPTEAFF.

The chain links TRBV5-4 to TRBJ1-2, with D unclear. Germline lookup yields CDR1 SGHNT and CDR2 YYREEE (reference sequence). V dropped 4 bases and J dropped 2 bases, with 18 bases sitting between them. CDR3 size: 16 residues. The CDR3 loop is CASSEGGGVRNYGYTF. The CDR3 DNA reads as TGTGCCAGCAGCGAGGGAGGTGGAGTCCGAAACTATGGCTACACCTTC.

The chain recombines TRBV7-3 with TRBJ2-1, with 8 bases lining up with TRBD2. Germline V gene data show CDR1 as SGHTA and CDR2 as FQGTGA. The CDR3 is made up of 15 amino acids. V was clipped by 5 bases and J by 9 bases; unmatched bases: 12. The CDR3 region has the DNA TGTGCCAGCAGCCCCGGGGGGGGCCTTTTCTTTGAGCAGTTCTTC. Amino acid sequence: CASSPGGGLFFEQFF.

The chain has TRBV5-1 and TRBJ2-1, with 9 positions matching TRBD1. CDR3 length: 17 residues. V shed 6 bases, J shed 0 bases, and the junction held 10 bases outside the gene matches. The V gene's germline CDR1 is SGHRS and CDR2 YFSETQ. CDR3 protein: CASTLQGASNSYNEQFF. CDR3 coding DNA: TGCGCCAGCACGTTACAGGGGGCAAGTAACTCCTACAATGAGCAGTTCTTC.

This clone has a single count. The chain carries TRBV5-1 and TRBJ1-1; D call uncertain. The V gene lost 4 bases and the J gene lost 0 bases, with 13 bases spanning the gap. The CDR3 runs 15 residues. CDR1 is SGHRS, CDR2 YFSETQ, per germline. The CDR3 is CASSPLGGMNTEAFF. The DNA of the CDR3 is TGCGCCAGCAGCCCTCTTGGAGGTATGAACACTGAAGCTTTCTTT. The whole variable domain, filled in from reference TRBV5-1 and TRBJ1-1, reads KAGVTQTPRYLIKTRGQQVTLSCSPISGHRSVSWYQQTPGQGLQFLFEYFSETQRNKGNFPGRFSGRQFSNSRSEMNVSTLELGDSALYLCASSPLGGMNTEAFFGQGTRLTVV.

The gene calls are TRBV24-1 and TRBJ2-5; tentatively, D is TRBD2 (6 bases). CDR1 is KGHDR, CDR2 SFDVKD, per germline. V lost 4 bases to trimming and J lost 13 bases, with 15 bases between them. This CDR3 comprises 12 residues. In DNA form, the CDR3 reads TGTGCCACCAGTGACCTTACGGGGGATACGTACTTC. Translated: CATSDLTGDTYF.

The chain has TRBV24-1 and TRBJ1-5; 9 nucleotides agree with TRBD1. Per the germline V gene, CDR1 is KGHDR and CDR2 is SFDVKD. V lost 3 bases to trimming and J lost 4 bases; unmatched junction nucleotides: 9. This CDR3 contains 17 residues. CDR3 nucleotide sequence: TGTGCCACCAGTGATGAATCCGGGACAGGGAGGAATCAGCCCCAGCATTTT. This encodes CATSDESGTGRNQPQHF.

This chain uses TRBV7-9 with TRBJ1-4; D is undetermined. V was shortened by 6 bases and J by 5 bases, with 13 bases between the two germline ends. This CDR3 contains 14 residues. Germline loops: CDR1 SEHNR, CDR2 FQNEAQ (reference sequence). CDR3 residues: CASSRDSVNEKLFF. Here the CDR3 DNA reads TGTGCCAGCAGTCGTGATTCGGTAAATGAAAAACTGTTTTTT.

This chain joins TRBV27 and TRBJ2-3; 8 nucleotides match TRBD2. The CDR3 is made up of 14 amino acids. J lost 1 base, V lost 6 bases, and 3 bases had no gene match. Per the germline V gene, CDR1 is MNHEY and CDR2 is SMNVEV (reference sequence). The CDR3, as DNA: TGTGCCAGCAGATTGCGGGGGGGCACAGATACGCAGTATTTT. Protein: CASRLRGGTDTQYF.

V gene TRBV11-1 combines with J gene TRBJ1-2, with D possibly being TRBD1 (6 bases). The germline V and J ends were trimmed by 5 bases and 8 bases, with 15 bases remaining between them. This CDR3 is built from 13 residues. The germline V gene has CDR1 SGHAT and CDR2 FQDESV (reference sequence). DNA for the CDR3: TGTGCCAGCAGCCCTGGGGGGGCCACGGGCTACACCTTC. Translation gives CASSPGGATGYTF.

This sequence joins TRBV19 and TRBJ2-3, with 9 positions matching TRBD2. Per germline, CDR1 LNHDA and CDR2 SQIVND (reference sequence). Trimming removed 7 bases from V and 0 bases from J; junction bases left unmatched: 5. The CDR3 totals 15 residues. The CDR3, as DNA: TGTGCCAGTATGACTAGCGGATATAGCACAGATACGCAGTATTTT. Protein: CASMTSGYSTDTQYF.

The chain couples TRBV27 to TRBJ1-2; D might be TRBD1 (5 bases). Germline values: CDR1 MNHEY, CDR2 SMNVEV (reference sequence). V was cut by 6 bases and J by 4 bases, with 15 bases left in between. This CDR3 is 14 amino acids long. The CDR3 loop is CASSLDGGGYGYTF. Written as DNA, the CDR3 is TGTGCCAGCAGCCTCGATGGGGGAGGCTATGGCTACACCTTC.

The CDR3 region has the DNA TGCAGTGCTAGTGGCCAGCCGGGGAGCTCTGGAAACACCATATATTTT. It codes for CSASGQPGSSGNTIYF. The chain uses TRBV20-1 and TRBJ1-3; no firm D call. The V end was cut by 3 bases, the J end by 0 bases, with 15 bases between. This CDR3 is 16 amino acids long. Germline V gene data show CDR1 as DFQATT and CDR2 as SNEGSKA (reference sequence).

The chain is built from TRBV5-1 and TRBJ2-7; D possibly corresponds to TRBD1 (6 bases). V lost 3 bases, J lost 3 bases, and 19 bases lay in between. CDR3 length: 16 amino acids. The germline V gene has CDR1 SGHRS and CDR2 YFSETQ. The DNA of the CDR3 is TGCGCCAGCAGCTCACGGACGGACAGAACCTTCTACGAGCAGTACTTC. Translation gives CASSSRTDRTFYEQYF. Using reference TRBV5-1 and TRBJ2-7 for the parts outside the CDR3, the full variable domain is KAGVTQTPRYLIKTRGQQVTLSCSPISGHRSVSWYQQTPGQGLQFLFEYFSETQRNKGNFPGRFSGRQFSNSRSEMNVSTLELGDSALYLCASSSRTDRTFYEQYFGPGTRLTVT.

Here the CDR3 DNA reads TGTGCCAGCAGCGAGGTCGTAGGGGGCCTATACGAGCAGTACTTC. Translated, it gives CASSEVVGGLYEQYF. V gene TRBV7-2 combines with J gene TRBJ2-7; 7 bases align to TRBD1. This CDR3 contains 15 residues. Germline V gene sequence: CDR1 SGHTA, CDR2 FQGNSA. After removal of 5 bases from V and 4 bases from J, the junction contained 11 bases not matched to a gene.

The V call is TRBV6-2 or TRBV6-3, the J call TRBJ2-5, with 8 bases that match TRBD2. Germline V lookup: CDR1 MNHEY, CDR2 SVGEGT. V gave up 5 bases and J gave up 4 bases; unmatched junction bases: 6. CDR3 length: 14 amino acids. This CDR3 reads CASSLSGAGETQYF. CDR3 coding DNA: TGTGCCAGCAGTCTTAGCGGGGCGGGAGAGACCCAGTACTTC.

This rearrangement joins TRBV4-1 to TRBJ2-3; 11 nucleotides line up with TRBD2. Losses at the gene ends were 2 bases for V and 1 base for J; bases not matched to a gene: 2. Germline assignment: CDR1 MGHRA and CDR2 YSYEKL. The CDR3 length is 16 residues. CDR3 loop: CASSQLLAGGTDTQYF. The CDR3 nucleotides are TGCGCCAGCAGCCAACTACTAGCGGGGGGCACAGATACGCAGTATTTT.